A selection of T cell receptor beta chains follows, all from one sample in a study of beta chain features in type 1 diabetes. Assay used: immunoSEQ multiplex PCR; TCRdb lists only in-frame clones, some missing. This table holds about 470,000 clones, approximately 31% found once. Sequencing was performed on naive CD4+ T cells from blood. The receptor set was obtained from a man between 18 and 29 years old in good health. Each CDR3 is given with its conserved first and last residue. A D gene is named only where the DNA matches it firmly. The size field is filled for only some rows; it gives once, few, many or a size class.

j_call | d_call | clone_size | v_call | cdr3_nt | cdr3_aa
TRBJ1-1 | NA | once | TRBV29-1 | TGCAGCGTTGTACGGGACACCCCTGAAGCTTTCTTT | CSVVRDTPEAFF
TRBJ2-1 | NA | few | TRBV7-7 | TGTGCTAGCAGCTTAGGTCTATACAATGAGCAGTTCTTC | CASSLGLYNEQFF
TRBJ2-3 | NA | NA | TRBV29-1 | TGCAGCGTTACCCCCTTGGGTAGCACAGATACGCAGTATTTT | CSVTPLGSTDTQYF
TRBJ2-3 | NA | NA | TRBV7-2 | TGTGCCAGCAGCTTAAGCGCGCGGGGCACAGATACGCAGTATTTT | CASSLSARGTDTQYF
TRBJ2-5 | TRBD1 | few | TRBV28 | TGTGCCAGCACCACCGGGACAGTGGAAGAGACCCAGTACTTC | CASTTGTVEETQYF
TRBJ1-2 | NA | few | TRBV7-2 | TGTGCCAGCAGCTTAAGACAGACCTTAGGGTATGGCTACACCTTC | CASSLRQTLGYGYTF
TRBJ2-1 | NA | NA | TRBV5-1 | TGCGCCAGCAGCTTGACCGATGAGCAGTTCTTC | CASSLTDEQFF
TRBJ2-3 | TRBD2 | NA | TRBV18 | TGTGCCAGCTCACCTCGTCTAGCGGGAGAGGCAGATACGCAGTATTTT | CASSPRLAGEADTQYF
TRBJ2-5 | TRBD2 | once | TRBV5-4 | TGTGCCAGCAGCTTGGTGCTAGCGGAAGAGACCCAGTACTTC | CASSLVLAEETQYF
TRBJ1-1 | NA | NA | TRBV30 | TGTGCCTGGAGTGTTCTGGTCACCGGAGGGGCTGAAGCTTTCTTT | CAWSVLVTGGAEAFF
TRBJ2-3 | TRBD2 | few | TRBV2 | TGTGCCAGCAGTCTTACTAGCGGGAGGCCAGATACGCAGTATTTT | CASSLTSGRPDTQYF
TRBJ2-7 | NA | few | TRBV7-9 | TGTGCCAGCAGCTTTACTCCGTCCGAGCAGTACTTC | CASSFTPSEQYF
TRBJ2-1 | NA | few | TRBV10-1 | TGCGCCAGCAGTGAAGTGGGTCCCTACAATGAGCAGTTCTTC | CASSEVGPYNEQFF
TRBJ2-1 | TRBD2 | NA | TRBV10-3 | TGTGCCATCAGTGACTTTAACAGCGGGGGGATCAATGAGCAGTTCTTC | CAISDFNSGGINEQFF
TRBJ2-1 | NA | few | TRBV2 | TGTGCAGACTCTCCCTACAATGAGCAGTTCTTC | CADSPYNEQFF
TRBJ2-7 | NA | NA | TRBV5-1 | TGCGCCAGCAGCGAATCTTCGAACGAGCAGTACTTC | CASSESSNEQYF
TRBJ2-5 | TRBD2 | once | TRBV6-1 | TGTGCCAGCAAAGCTAGCGGGAGTCAAGAGACCCAGTACTTC | CASKASGSQETQYF
TRBJ2-2 | NA | NA | TRBV28 | TGTGCCAGCAGCGACGGGACAATGAACACCGGGGAGCTGTTTTTT | CASSDGTMNTGELFF
TRBJ2-1 | TRBD2 | few | TRBV2 | TGTGCCAGCAGACTCGTAGCGGGAGGAGGGAATGAGCAGTTCTTC | CASRLVAGGGNEQFF
TRBJ1-1 | NA | few | TRBV5-1 | TGCGCCAGCAGGGAAGCCGTGGGGACTGAAGCTTTCTTT | CASREAVGTEAFF
TRBJ2-2 | TRBD1 | NA | TRBV30 | TGTGCCTCGGACAGGGGGTACGTCGGGGAGCTGTTTTTT | CASDRGYVGELFF
TRBJ2-2 | NA | NA | TRBV19 | TGTGCCATCTCCTTCCCCCCCGGGGAGCTGTTTTTT | CAISFPPGELFF
TRBJ2-5 | NA | few | TRBV30 | TGTGCCTGGAGTGTACTTCGGGGTAAAAAGACCCAGTACTTC | CAWSVLRGKKTQYF
TRBJ2-2 | NA | few | TRBV11-2 | TGTGCCAGCAGCTCCATGCAGGGGAGACCTGGGGAGCTGTTTTTT | CASSSMQGRPGELFF
TRBJ1-5 | TRBD1 | NA | TRBV13 | TGTGCCAGCAGCCGCGGGACAGGCAGGGGGCAGCCCCAGCATTTT | CASSRGTGRGQPQHF
TRBJ1-5 | NA | NA | TRBV7-9 | TGTGCCAGCAGCTTAGAGGGCCAGAGCAATCAGCCCCAGCATTTT | CASSLEGQSNQPQHF